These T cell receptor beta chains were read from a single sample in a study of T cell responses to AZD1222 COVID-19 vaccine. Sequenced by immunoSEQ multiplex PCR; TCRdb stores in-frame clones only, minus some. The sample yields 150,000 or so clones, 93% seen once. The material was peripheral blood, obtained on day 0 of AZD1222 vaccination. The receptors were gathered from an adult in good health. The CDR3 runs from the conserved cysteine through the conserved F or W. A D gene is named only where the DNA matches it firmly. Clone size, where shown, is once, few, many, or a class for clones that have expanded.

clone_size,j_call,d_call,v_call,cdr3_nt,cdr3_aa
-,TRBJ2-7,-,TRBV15,TGTGCCACCAGCAGAGATCCAGTTCGTAGCTCCTACGAGCAGTACTTC,CATSRDPVRSSYEQYF
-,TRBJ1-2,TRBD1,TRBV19,TGTGCCAGTAGCCCCCTGTCGACAGGGGGATATGGCTACACCTTC,CASSPLSTGGYGYTF
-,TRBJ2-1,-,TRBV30,TGTGCCTGGAGTGCTGGCGGGCTCTCCTACAATGAGCAGTTCTTC,CAWSAGGLSYNEQFF
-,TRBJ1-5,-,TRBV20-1,TGCAGTGCTAGTGGCCAGACAGATCAGCCCCAGCATTTT,CSASGQTDQPQHF
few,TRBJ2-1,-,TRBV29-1,TGCAGCGTAGTCCCCAGGGACACTGAGCAGTTCTTC,CSVVPRDTEQFF
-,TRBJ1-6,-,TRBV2,TGTGCCAGCAGTGAAGATCGGCAGGGTGTCGGGGCCCTCCACTTT,CASSEDRQGVGALHF
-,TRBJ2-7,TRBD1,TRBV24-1,TGTGCCAACGGACAGGGGGCCTACGAGCAGTACTTC,CANGQGAYEQYF
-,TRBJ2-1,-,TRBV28,TGTGCCAGCAGCCAAGGAGGGAGGGCCAGGGGCAATGAGCAGTTCTTC,CASSQGGRARGNEQFF
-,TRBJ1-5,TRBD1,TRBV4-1,TGCGCCAGCAGCCAGGAGGGGGCCCCCAATCAGCCCCAGCATTTT,CASSQEGAPNQPQHF
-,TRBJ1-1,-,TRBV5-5,TGTGCCAGCAGTAGGTCCATGAACACTGAAGCTTTCTTT,CASSRSMNTEAFF
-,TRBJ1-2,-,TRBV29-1,TGCAGCGTTGAAGCTCCTAACTATGGCTACACCTTC,CSVEAPNYGYTF
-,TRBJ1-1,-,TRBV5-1,TGCGCCAGCAGCTTGGCCCCCCCGAACACTGAAGCTTTCTTT,CASSLAPPNTEAFF
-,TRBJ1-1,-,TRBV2,TGTGCCAGCAGAATCGTACCGTTGAACACTGAAGCTTTCTTT,CASRIVPLNTEAFF
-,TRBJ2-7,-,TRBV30,TGTGCCTGGAGTGGGAGCTACGAGCAGTACTTC,CAWSGSYEQYF
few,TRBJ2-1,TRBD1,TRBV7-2,TGTGCCAGCAGCTACAGGACAGGACACAATGAGCAGTTCTTC,CASSYRTGHNEQFF
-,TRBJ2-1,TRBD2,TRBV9,TGTGCCAGCAGCGTAGAAGCGGGAGCCTACAATGAGCAGTTCTTC,CASSVEAGAYNEQFF
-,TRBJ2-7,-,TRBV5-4,TGTGCCAGCAGCCAACCGGCTAGCTCTTACGAGCAGTACTTC,CASSQPASSYEQYF
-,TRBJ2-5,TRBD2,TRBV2,TGTGCCAGCAGCGCATGGACTAGCGGGGGGGCCAGGGAGACCCAGTACTTC,CASSAWTSGGARETQYF
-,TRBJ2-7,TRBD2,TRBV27,TGTGCCAGCAGCCAACACCGGACTAGATTCTACGAGCAGTACTTC,CASSQHRTRFYEQYF
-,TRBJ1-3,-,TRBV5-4,TGTGCCAGCAGCCTGCCCGGCGGGTCTGGAAACACCATATATTTT,CASSLPGGSGNTIYF
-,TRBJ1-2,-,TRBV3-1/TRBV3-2,TGTGCCGCCTTTCAACAGGTTTTCGGCTACACCTTC,CAAFQQVFGYTF
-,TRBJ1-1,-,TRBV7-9,TGTGCCAGCAGCTCAGGGACCGTCACTGAAGCTTTCTTT,CASSSGTVTEAFF
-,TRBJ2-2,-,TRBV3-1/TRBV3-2,TGTGCCAGCAGCCCAAGCCGGGGCGGGGAGCTGTTTTTT,CASSPSRGGELFF
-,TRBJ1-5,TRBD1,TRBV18,TGTGCCAGCTCATCCGCCAGGGGGGCTCAGCCCCAGCATTTT,CASSSARGAQPQHF
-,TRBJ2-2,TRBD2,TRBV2,TGTGCCAGCTCACTCGGGGGAGGGACCGGGGAGCTGTTTTTT,CASSLGGGTGELFF
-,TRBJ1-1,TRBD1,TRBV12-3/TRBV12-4,TGTGCCAGCAGCCGACAGGGGGAAGCTTTCTTT,CASSRQGEAFF
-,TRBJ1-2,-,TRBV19,TGTGCCAGTAGTTTCGACAGAGACTATGGCTACACCTTC,CASSFDRDYGYTF
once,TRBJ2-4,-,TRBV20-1,TGCAGTGCTAGAGAGGGGGACATTCAGTACTTC,CSAREGDIQYF
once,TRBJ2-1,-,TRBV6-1,TGTGCCAGCAGTGAATATGGGGGGCACAATGAGCAGTTCTTC,CASSEYGGHNEQFF
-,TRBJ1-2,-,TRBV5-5,TGTGCCAGCAGCTTGACGGACTATGGCTACACCTTC,CASSLTDYGYTF
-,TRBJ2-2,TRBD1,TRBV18,TGTGCCAGCTCTCACGGACAGGGGGGCCGGACCGGGGAGCTGTTTTTT,CASSHGQGGRTGELFF
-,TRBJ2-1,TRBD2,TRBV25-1,TGTGCCAGCAGAACCATTCTTACGGGAGGCTACTACAATGAGCAGTTCTTC,CASRTILTGGYYNEQFF
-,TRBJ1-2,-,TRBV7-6,TGTGCCAGCAGCTTAAGCCTGGACAGCCTCTATGGCTACACCTTC,CASSLSLDSLYGYTF
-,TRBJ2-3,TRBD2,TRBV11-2,TGTGCCAGCAGCGTGACTAGCGGGGGGGATACGCAGTATTTT,CASSVTSGGDTQYF
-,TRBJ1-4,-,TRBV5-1,TGCGCCAGCAGCTTGGCCCCGCGAGGGGAAAAACTGTTTTTT,CASSLAPRGEKLFF
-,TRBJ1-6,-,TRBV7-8,TGTGCCAGCAGCTTAGCAATAGAGTCACCCCTCCACTTT,CASSLAIESPLHF
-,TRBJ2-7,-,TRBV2,TGTGCCAGCACCAGGGACATCTACGAGCAGTACTTC,CASTRDIYEQYF
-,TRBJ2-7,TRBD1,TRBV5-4,TGTGCCAGCAGGGAGGGACAGGGCAAGCAGTACTTC,CASREGQGKQYF
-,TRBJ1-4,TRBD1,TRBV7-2,TGTGCCAGCAGCTTAGTCCGACGACAGGGTGAAAAACTGTTTTTT,CASSLVRRQGEKLFF
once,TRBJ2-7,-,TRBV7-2,TGTGCCAGCAGCTTAAACAGAGACTACGAGCAGTACTTC,CASSLNRDYEQYF
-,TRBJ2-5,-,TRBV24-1,TGTGCCACCAGTGATTCGACAGATTCGTTAGAGACCCAGTACTTC,CATSDSTDSLETQYF
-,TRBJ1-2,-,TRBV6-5,TGTGCCAGCTCCCCAGCCAGACTAGACGCCCACTACACCTTC,CASSPARLDAHYTF
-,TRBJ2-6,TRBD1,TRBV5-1,TGCGCCAGCAGCCCCGGGACAGCCTCAGGGATCTCTGGGGCCAACGTCCTGACTTTC,CASSPGTASGISGANVLTF
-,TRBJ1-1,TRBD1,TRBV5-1,TGCGCCAGCAGCTCAGGGGGCTCGGGCACTGAAGCTTTCTTT,CASSSGGSGTEAFF
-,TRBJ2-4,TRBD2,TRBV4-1,TGCGCCAGCAGCCGATTAGCGGGAGAGGGCGACATTCAGTACTTC,CASSRLAGEGDIQYF
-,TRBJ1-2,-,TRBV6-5,TGTGCCAGCAGAGTAGAGACAGGAACTCATCATGGCTACACCTTC,CASRVETGTHHGYTF
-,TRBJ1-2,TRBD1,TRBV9,TGTGCCAGCAGCGCCTACCGGGACGTCGTGGGGACAGGCGATGGCTACACCTTC,CASSAYRDVVGTGDGYTF
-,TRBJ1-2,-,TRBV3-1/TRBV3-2,TGTGCCAGCAGCCAGGGCCCAGATGGCTACACCTTC,CASSQGPDGYTF
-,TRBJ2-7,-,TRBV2,TGTGCCAGCAGTTCTCAGGGGAGATTCTCCTACGAGCAGTACTTC,CASSSQGRFSYEQYF
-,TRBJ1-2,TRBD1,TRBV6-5,TGTGCCAGCAGTTCCTTTCGGGACAGTTCTAACTATGGCTACACCTTC,CASSSFRDSSNYGYTF
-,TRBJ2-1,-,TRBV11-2,TGTGCCAGCAGCTTACAGGGCCGGCGGTTCTTC,CASSLQGRRFF
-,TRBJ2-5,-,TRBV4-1,TGCGCCAGCAGCCTATTCCCTCTCCAAGAGACCCAGTACTTC,CASSLFPLQETQYF
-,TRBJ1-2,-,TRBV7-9,TGTGCCAGCAGGGAGGGCAAGGACTCGACGGTTAACTATGGCTACACCTTC,CASREGKDSTVNYGYTF
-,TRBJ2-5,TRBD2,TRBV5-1,TGCGCCAGCAGCTTGAATAGCGGGGGCAGGGAGACCCAGTACTTC,CASSLNSGGRETQYF